Shown below are 18 T cell receptor beta chains from a single sample sequenced in a study of PD-L1 blockade in urothelial cancer. Data came from immunoSEQ multiplex PCR; TCRdb stores just in-frame clones and leaves some out. The sample contains more than 90,000 clones, 70% to 90% of which appear only once. Time point indicated: peripheral blood 6 weeks after treatment start. Source: PBMCs, taken around atezolizumab (anti-PD-L1) treatment. These receptors came from a man between 65 and 80 years old with urothelial cancer.

The genes are TRBV15 and TRBJ2-6; 9 nucleotides line up with TRBD2. CDR1 and CDR2 (germline): LNHNV, YYDKDF (reference sequence). J was trimmed by 0 bases and V by 3 bases; bases with no gene match: 6. The CDR3 is 18 residues long. This CDR3 reads CATSSRLAATSGANVLTF. The CDR3 DNA reads as TGTGCCACCAGCAGTAGACTAGCGGCGACCTCTGGGGCCAACGTCCTGACTTTC.

This rearrangement joins TRBV11-1 to TRBJ1-4; D possibly corresponds to TRBD1 (6 bases). V lost 4 bases and J 0 bases, leaving 12 bases between the germline ends. Germline V gives CDR1 SGHAT, CDR2 FQDESV (reference sequence). The CDR3 sequence is 16 residues long. This chain's CDR3 is CASSSGVSATNEKLFF. CDR3 nucleotide sequence: TGTGCCAGCAGCTCAGGGGTTTCGGCAACTAATGAAAAACTGTTTTTT.

This chain uses TRBV10-2 with TRBJ2-3; 13 positions agree with TRBD2. The germline V gene has CDR1 WSHSY and CDR2 SAAADI. This CDR3 has 17 amino acids. The V segment lost 4 bases and the J segment 5 bases; nucleotides outside the gene matches: 9. CDR3 nucleotides: TGCGCCAGCAGTGGGACTAGCGGGAGCCTACCGGGAGATACGCAGTATTTT. Translated, it gives CASSGTSGSLPGDTQYF.

This clone turned up a few times. The J gene is TRBJ1-2, the V gene TRBV19; D uncertain. V was trimmed by 1 base and J by 6 bases, leaving 3 bases between them. This CDR3 comprises 11 residues. Germline CDR1 LNHDA, CDR2 SQIVND (reference sequence). The DNA for the CDR3 is TGTGCCAGTAGTATAGGTAATGGCTACACCTTC. Translated: CASSIGNGYTF.

The chain employs TRBV5-5 and TRBJ1-4; 7 nucleotides match TRBD1. Germline assignment: CDR1 SGHKS and CDR2 YYEKEE (reference sequence). The CDR3 has 15 residues. V lost 4 bases, J lost 2 bases, and 5 bases stayed unmatched. CDR3 sequence (DNA): TGTGCCAGCAGCAAACAGGGGCTCACTAATGAAAAACTGTTTTTT. This gives the protein CASSKQGLTNEKLFF. Full variable domain (remainder filled in from reference TRBV5-5 and TRBJ1-4): DAGVTQSPTHLIKTRGQQVTLRCSPISGHKSVSWYQQVLGQGPQFIFQYYEKEERGRGNFPDRFSARQFPNYSSELNVNALLLGDSALYLCASSKQGLTNEKLFFGSGTQLSVL.

The genes are TRBV7-9 and TRBJ2-5; the D is unclear. The germline V and J ends were trimmed by 5 bases and 4 bases, with 8 bases remaining between them. Germline CDR1 and CDR2: SEHNR and FQNEAQ (reference sequence). The CDR3 loop spans 12 amino acids. The CDR3: CASSRSVETQYF. CDR3 DNA: TGTGCCAGCAGCCGGTCCGTAGAGACCCAGTACTTC. Filled out from reference TRBV7-9 and TRBJ2-5, the complete variable domain reads DTGVSQNPRHKITKRGQNVTFRCDPISEHNRLYWYRQTLGQGPEFLTYFQNEAQLEKSRLLSDRFSAERPKGSFSTLEIQRTEQGDSAMYLCASSRSVETQYFGPGTRLLVL.

The chain has TRBV10-2 and TRBJ2-1, with 10 bases identical to TRBD2. The germline V gene has CDR1 WSHSY and CDR2 SAAADI. The CDR3 is 15 amino acids. V gave up 8 bases and J gave up 5 bases; unmatched junction bases: 9. The CDR3 DNA is TGCGCCAGCCGGGGTGCTAGCGGGAGAAACAATGAGCAGTTCTTC. It codes for CASRGASGRNNEQFF.

CDR3 sequence (DNA): TGTGCCAGCTCTAAGGGAGCGGGAGGGCCGGAGACCCAGTACTTC. This translates into CASSKGAGGPETQYF. The rearrangement links TRBV11-3 to TRBJ2-5; 10 bases match TRBD2. V lost 8 bases, J lost 5 bases, and 11 bases stayed unmatched. The CDR3 is 15 amino acids. Germline CDR1 and CDR2: SGHNT and YENEEA.

V is TRBV7-2 and J is TRBJ2-1; D perhaps matches TRBD2 (6 bases). This CDR3 is 12 amino acids long. Germline loops: CDR1 SGHTA, CDR2 FQGNSA. Trimming removed 5 bases at V and 10 bases at J, with 12 bases between. In nucleotides, the CDR3 is TGTGCCAGCAGCCGTTACCTAGCGGAGCAGTTCTTC. It translates to CASSRYLAEQFF.

The rearrangement uses TRBV19 and TRBJ1-1, with 11 bases fitting TRBD1. Germline V CDR1 and CDR2: LNHDA, SQIVND (reference sequence). The CDR3 sequence is 14 residues long. V gave up 3 bases and J gave up 4 bases; unmatched junction bases: 1. In DNA, the CDR3 is TGTGCCAGTAGTATCGGGACAGGGGGCACTGAAGCTTTCTTT. Translated: CASSIGTGGTEAFF. Complete variable domain (other parts from reference TRBV19 and TRBJ1-1): DGGITQSPKYLFRKEGQNVTLSCEQNLNHDAMYWYRQDPGQGLRLIYYSQIVNDFQKGDIAEGYSVSREKKESFPLTVTSAQKNPTAFYLCASSIGTGGTEAFFGQGTRLTVV.

This clone was picked up one time. The chain recombines TRBV15 with TRBJ2-3; 8 bases are a match to TRBD2. J lost 3 bases, V lost 1 base, and 3 bases had no gene match. The CDR3 runs 15 residues. The germline gives CDR1 LNHNV, CDR2 YYDKDF (reference sequence). Here the CDR3 DNA reads TGTGCCACCAGCAGAGGTGGCGGGGGGACAGATACGCAGTATTTT. Translated, it gives CATSRGGGGTDTQYF.

This chain joins TRBV5-1 and TRBJ1-1; no clear D. V was trimmed by 4 bases and J by 0 bases, leaving 16 bases between them. This CDR3 spans 16 amino acids. Germline V gene lookup returns CDR1 SGHRS and CDR2 YFSETQ. CDR3 protein: CASSPGSYRVNTEAFF. The CDR3 coding sequence is TGCGCCAGCAGCCCGGGGAGTTACAGAGTGAACACTGAAGCTTTCTTT.

The chain recombines TRBV7-8 with TRBJ1-1; a possible D gene is TRBD1 (5 bases). The CDR3 covers 12 residues. V was shortened by 7 bases and J by 5 bases, with 11 bases between the two germline ends. In germline, CDR1 is SGHVS, CDR2 FQNEAQ. As DNA, the CDR3 is TGTGCCAGCAAGGGGCGGGGAACTGAAGCTTTCTTT. The encoded protein is CASKGRGTEAFF.

This rearrangement joins TRBV7-9 to TRBJ1-1, with 10 bases that match TRBD1. Germline V CDR1 and CDR2: SEHNR, FQNEAQ (reference sequence). The CDR3 runs to 15 residues. J gave up 6 bases and V 1 base, and 5 bases lay outside the gene matches. The CDR3 is CASSLETGGFAEAFF. The CDR3 DNA reads as TGTGCCAGCAGCTTAGAGACAGGGGGCTTCGCTGAAGCTTTCTTT. The full variable domain, with the rest looked up from reference TRBV7-9 and TRBJ1-1, is DTGVSQNPRHKITKRGQNVTFRCDPISEHNRLYWYRQTLGQGPEFLTYFQNEAQLEKSRLLSDRFSAERPKGSFSTLEIQRTEQGDSAMYLCASSLETGGFAEAFFGQGTRLTVV.

This rearrangement joins TRBV5-8 to TRBJ1-2, with D possibly matching TRBD1 (5 bases). The CDR3 has 13 residues. V lost 1 base and J lost 4, with 8 bases in between. The V gene's germline CDR1 is SGHTS and CDR2 YDEGEE. The CDR3 is CASSLSGPYGYTF. For the CDR3, the DNA is TGTGCCAGCAGCTTGTCAGGGCCCTATGGCTACACCTTC.

V and J are TRBV7-2 and TRBJ2-4; TRBD1 agrees at 7 bases. CDR3 length: 14 amino acids. Germline CDR1 and CDR2: SGHTA and FQGNSA. Trimming at V came to 5 bases and at J to 4 bases, leaving 5 bases not matched to a gene. CDR3 protein: CASSPRDSKNIQYF. DNA of the CDR3: TGTGCCAGCAGCCCCCGGGACAGTAAAAACATTCAGTACTTC.

V usage is TRBV14 and J usage is TRBJ1-1, with a weak D call TRBD1 (5 bases). This CDR3 is 13 amino acids long. Trimming pared 4 bases from V and 1 base from J, leaving 7 bases between. Germline lookup yields CDR1 SGHDN and CDR2 FVKESK. The DNA for the CDR3 is TGTGCCAGCAGCCTGGACACGAACACTGAAGCTTTCTTT. Its protein is CASSLDTNTEAFF. The full variable domain, in which reference TRBV14 and TRBJ1-1 provide the parts outside the CDR3, is EAGVTQFPSHSVIEKGQTVTLRCDPISGHDNLYWYRRVMGKEIKFLLHFVKESKQDESGMPNNRFLAERTGGTYSTLKVQPAELEDSGVYFCASSLDTNTEAFFGQGTRLTVV.

The chain recombines TRBV6-1 with TRBJ1-1; possibly TRBD1 for D (5 bases). The CDR3 sequence is 15 residues long. Trimming left V 4 bases short and J 1 base short, with 13 bases between. Germline V gene lookup returns CDR1 MNHNS and CDR2 SASEGT. CDR3 amino acids: CASSGPPTENTEAFF. As DNA, the CDR3 is TGTGCCAGCAGTGGCCCTCCGACAGAGAACACTGAAGCTTTCTTT.